The 12 T cell receptor beta chains in this list originate from one sample, sequenced in a study of CD8 T cells in Susac syndrome. Random-hexamer reverse transcription was applied to about 0.45 to 1 ug RNA. Each CDR3 protein gets one entry after TCRdb re-called the immunoSEQ multiplex PCR reads with MiXCR. This table has 95,000 to 150,000 distinct CDR3 sequences, roughly 95% appearing once. Sequencing was done on a sample of CD4+ T cells from PBMCs. These receptors were obtained from a human donor with Susac syndrome.

DNA of the CDR3: TGTGCCAGCAGTTTCGACTCCCTGGCGAATGAGCAGTTCTTC. This gives the protein CASSFDSLANEQFF. V is TRBV12-3 or TRBV12-4 and J is TRBJ2-1; D call uncertain. This CDR3 is built from 14 residues. V dropped 3 bases and J dropped 7 bases, with 13 bases sitting between them.

V gene TRBV9 combines with J gene TRBJ1-2; D might be TRBD1 (5 bases). CDR3 length equals 14 residues. The ends were cut back, 4 bases at V and 1 base at J, with 11 bases in the middle. CDR1 SGDLS and CDR2 YYNGEE come from the germline V gene. CDR3: CASSTVGGNYGYTF. CDR3 coding DNA: TGTGCCAGCAGCACAGTTGGGGGTAACTATGGCTACACCTTC.

The V call is TRBV5-1, the J call TRBJ2-2, with TRBD1 matching over 8 bases. V lost 3 bases, J lost 2 bases, and 3 bases stayed unmatched. CDR1 and CDR2 from the germline V gene are SGHRS and YFSETQ. The CDR3 consists of 15 residues. This CDR3 is CASSSDRANTGELFF. Here the CDR3 DNA reads TGCGCCAGCAGCTCGGACAGGGCAAACACCGGGGAGCTGTTTTTT.

The chain has TRBV20-1 and TRBJ2-4; 10 bases map to TRBD2. V lost 5 bases to trimming and J lost 1 base; unmatched junction nucleotides: 11. The CDR3 consists of 17 residues. In germline, CDR1 is DFQATT, CDR2 SNEGSKA (reference sequence). The CDR3 is CSAQKSSGSGAKNIQYF. CDR3 nucleotides: TGCAGTGCTCAAAAATCTAGCGGGAGCGGGGCCAAAAACATTCAGTACTTC.

The genes are TRBV20-1 and TRBJ2-5; weak D call: TRBD2 (6 bases). V lost 2 bases to trimming and J lost 7 bases, with 11 bases between them. The CDR3 runs to 12 residues. The germline V gene encodes CDR1 DFQATT and CDR2 SNEGSKA (reference sequence). The CDR3 DNA reads as TGCAGTGCTAGATGGCGGGGTGGGACCCAGTACTTC. Translation: CSARWRGGTQYF.

This chain links TRBV6-6 with TRBJ2-5; weak D call: TRBD2 (6 bases). Germline lookup yields CDR1 MNHNY and CDR2 SVGAGI (reference sequence). Trimming took 7 bases from V and 0 from J, leaving 9 bases between them. The CDR3 is 13 residues long. The CDR3 here is CASNRDYQETQYF. The CDR3 DNA follows: TGTGCCAGCAATCGGGACTACCAAGAGACCCAGTACTTC.

The chain combines TRBV20-1 with TRBJ1-2; 8 nucleotides align to TRBD1. Losses at the gene ends were 3 bases for V and 10 bases for J; bases not matched to a gene: 7. The CDR3 consists of 12 residues. Per germline, CDR1 DFQATT and CDR2 SNEGSKA (reference sequence). The CDR3 protein is CSARDRDTYYTF. The CDR3 DNA reads TGCAGTGCTAGGGACAGGGACACTTACTACACCTTC.

The chain employs TRBV30 and TRBJ1-1, with D maybe TRBD1 (6 bases). The V gene's germline CDR1 is GTSNPN and CDR2 SVGIG (reference sequence). The CDR3 runs 13 residues. V lost 5 bases and J lost 8, with 18 bases in between. For the CDR3, the DNA is TGTGCCTGGCAACAGGGACGTACCAGAGAAGCTTTCTTT. Protein sequence: CAWQQGRTREAFF.

This chain joins TRBV7-9 and TRBJ2-7; 7 bases are shared with TRBD2. Trimming removed 1 base from V and 6 bases from J; junction bases left unmatched: 9. The CDR3 is made up of 15 amino acids. CDR1 SEHNR and CDR2 FQNEAQ come from the germline V gene (reference sequence). Here the CDR3 reads CASSLVSGRSGEQYF. Here the CDR3 DNA reads TGTGCCAGCAGCTTAGTGTCCGGGAGGAGCGGCGAGCAGTACTTC.

The J gene is TRBJ2-3, the V gene TRBV19; TRBD1 is a possible D gene (6 bases). This CDR3 has 13 amino acids. The germline V gene encodes CDR1 LNHDA and CDR2 SQIVND (reference sequence). V dropped 10 bases and J dropped 3 bases, with 14 bases sitting between them. In DNA form, the CDR3 reads TGTGCCACCTCCGACAGGACGACAGATACGCAGTATTTT. The encoded protein is CATSDRTTDTQYF.

CDR3 coding DNA: TGCAGCGCTTGGCCAGGACAGGGGGCTCGTGAAGCTTTCTTT. Amino acids: CSAWPGQGAREAFF. The genes are TRBV29-1 and TRBJ1-1; TRBD1 matches at 11 bases. The CDR3 contains 14 residues. CDR1 is SQVTM and CDR2 is ANQGSEA in the germline V gene. V gave up 7 bases and J gave up 7 bases; unmatched junction bases: 11.

The rearrangement links TRBV29-1 to TRBJ2-1, with 10 bases lining up with TRBD2. V dropped 8 bases and J dropped 8; count of bases not matched to a gene: 9. Germline V gene data show CDR1 as SQVTM and CDR2 as ANQGSEA. The CDR3 runs 13 residues. Here the CDR3 reads CSPLLSGRHEQFF. CDR3 in DNA: TGCAGCCCTCTTCTTAGCGGGAGGCATGAGCAGTTCTTC.